The 20 T cell receptor beta chains below come from one sample, sequenced in a study of T-cell memory formation after mild COVID-19. TCRdb re-called the 5' RACE reads with MiXCR, one entry per CDR3 protein. The data contain 400,000 to 500,000 distinct CDR3 sequences, about a sixth of them singletons. Sequencing used PBMCs or a T cell subset sorted from them (not recorded which). The receptors here all came from a man younger than 35 who had mild COVID-19 (a few samples of this study predate the infection). Cell type and time point are not known.

This clonotype came up many times. The gene calls are TRBV6-2 or TRBV6-3 and TRBJ2-3; D gene unclear. V was trimmed by 0 bases and J by 0 bases, leaving 7 bases between them. The length of the CDR3 is 15 residues. The germline CDR1 and CDR2 sequences are MNHEY and SVGEGT. The CDR3 DNA follows: TGTGCCAGCAGTTACTCCGTCGCTAGCACAGATACGCAGTATTTT. Its translation: CASSYSVASTDTQYF.

The rearrangement joins TRBV4-1 to TRBJ2-3; perhaps TRBD1 as D (5 bases). The V end lost 0 bases, the J end lost 4 bases, and 11 bases lay between the germline ends. Looked up from germline, CDR1 is MGHRA and CDR2 is YSYEKL. This CDR3 region has 15 residues. CDR3 loop: CASSQESPTADTQYF. DNA of the CDR3: TGCGCCAGCAGCCAAGAAAGTCCGACAGCAGATACGCAGTATTTT.

The J gene is TRBJ1-1, the V gene TRBV5-8, with D uncertain. The ends were cut back, 0 bases at V and 0 bases at J, with 9 bases in the middle. CDR3 length equals 15 residues. Germline loops: CDR1 SGHTS, CDR2 YDEGEE. In nucleotides, the CDR3 is TGTGCCAGCAGCTTGGTTCTGGCCATGAACACTGAAGCTTTCTTT. Translated, it gives CASSLVLAMNTEAFF.

Only a few counts were recorded for this clonotype. DNA for the CDR3: TGCAGTGCTAGTTACAGGGAAAACTATGGCTACACCTTC. It yields the protein CSASYRENYGYTF. The chain carries TRBV20-1 and TRBJ1-2; tentative D call: TRBD1 (6 bases). Germline CDR1 and CDR2: DFQATT and SNEGSKA (reference sequence). V was clipped by 3 bases and J by 2 bases, with 10 bases between them. The CDR3 spans 13 residues.

The chain couples TRBV18 to TRBJ2-7; the D gene is possibly TRBD2 (6 bases). V was shortened by 3 bases and J by 2 bases, with 14 bases between the two germline ends. CDR1 is KGHSH, CDR2 LQKENI, per germline. CDR3 size: 15 residues. CDR3 bases: TGTGCCAGCTCACCTATGGTACTAGCCACCTACGAGCAGTACTTC. It specifies CASSPMVLATYEQYF.

This clonotype occurred many times. The chain joins TRBV6-6 to TRBJ2-1; the match to TRBD1 covers 8 bases. The CDR3 loop spans 15 amino acids. V gave up 2 bases and J gave up 3 bases; unmatched junction bases: 3. CDR1 is MNHNY and CDR2 is SVGAGI in the germline V gene (reference sequence). The CDR3 sequence: CASSYSRGLYNEQFF. CDR3 nucleotides: TGTGCCAGCAGTTACAGCAGGGGGCTCTACAATGAGCAGTTCTTC.

Written as DNA, the CDR3 is TGCGCCAGCAGCTTGGCGCACGGGCGCGAGCAGTACTTC. Amino acids: CASSLAHGREQYF. The genes are TRBV5-1 and TRBJ2-7; no reliable D call. CDR3 size: 13 residues. V shed 0 bases and J shed 6 bases, with 10 bases lying between them. The germline CDR1 and CDR2 sequences are SGHRS and YFSETQ.

A few counts support this clonotype. The gene calls are TRBV28 and TRBJ1-5; tentatively, D is TRBD1 (6 bases). Trimming stripped 8 bases from V and 3 bases from J, with 20 bases between. CDR1 and CDR2 (germline): MDHEN, SYDVKM. CDR3 length: 16 residues. The CDR3 sequence: CASSHYLRDINQPQHF. DNA for the CDR3: TGTGCCAGCTCTCATTATCTCCGGGACATCAATCAGCCCCAGCATTTT.

The V call is TRBV5-1, the J call TRBJ2-1; TRBD1 agrees at 8 bases. V shed 5 bases and J 5 bases; nucleotides not matched to a gene: 6. CDR1 is SGHRS and CDR2 is YFSETQ in the germline V gene. The length of the CDR3 is 14 residues. CDR3 protein: CASRFGTGHNEQFF. CDR3 coding DNA: TGCGCCAGCAGGTTCGGGACAGGCCACAATGAGCAGTTCTTC.

V is TRBV7-2 and J is TRBJ2-4; D may correspond to TRBD1 or TRBD2 (5 bases each). Germline V CDR1 and CDR2: SGHTA, FQGNSA. Between the trimmed V and J ends, which lost 4 bases and 6 bases, there was a span of 10 bases. The length of the CDR3 is 13 residues. The CDR3 spells CASSYPGRNIQYF. The CDR3 coding sequence is TGTGCCAGCAGCTACCCGGGACGAAACATTCAGTACTTC.

The table lists this clonotype with a few counts. The genes are TRBV5-1 and TRBJ1-5; tentative D call: TRBD1 (6 bases). From germline, CDR1 is SGHRS and CDR2 YFSETQ. Trimming took 0 bases from V and 6 from J, leaving 13 bases between them. CDR3 length: 15 amino acids. The CDR3: CASSLENREGQPQHF. The CDR3 DNA sequence: TGCGCCAGCAGCTTGGAAAACAGGGAAGGTCAGCCCCAGCATTTT.

The chain carries TRBV9 and TRBJ1-5; the D is unclear. CDR3 length: 14 amino acids. Trimming shortened V by 2 bases and J by 2 bases, and 8 bases separated the two germline ends. CDR1 SGDLS and CDR2 YYNGEE come from the germline V gene. CDR3 DNA: TGTGCCAGCAGCGTCGGCATGGGCAATCAGCCCCAGCATTTT. Its protein is CASSVGMGNQPQHF.

The chain employs TRBV12-3 or TRBV12-4 and TRBJ1-5; D not resolved. V lost 1 base and J 3 bases, leaving 7 bases between the germline ends. The CDR3 covers 14 residues. The CDR3 DNA sequence: TGTGCCAGCAGTTTAGGGAACCCCAATCAGCCCCAGCATTTT. Residues: CASSLGNPNQPQHF.

This chain uses TRBV2 with TRBJ2-7; no clear D. CDR3 size: 12 residues. The V end lost 4 bases, the J end lost 2 bases, and 6 bases lay between the germline ends. Per the germline V gene, CDR1 is SNHLY and CDR2 is FYNNEI. In DNA, the CDR3 is TGTGCCAGCAGTGTTTTGCCCTACGAGCAGTACTTC. Residues: CASSVLPYEQYF.

This clonotype has a single count. The chain carries TRBV27 and TRBJ1-1, with D tentatively TRBD1 (5 bases). Germline CDR1 and CDR2: MNHEY and SMNVEV (reference sequence). CDR3 length equals 14 residues. The germline V and J ends were trimmed by 2 bases and 1 base, with 8 bases remaining between them. The CDR3 nucleotides are TGTGCCAGCAGTTTAAACGGACAGAACACTGAAGCTTTCTTT. Protein product: CASSLNGQNTEAFF.

The chain couples TRBV7-2 to TRBJ1-6; D is uncertain. Trimming left V 5 bases short and J 3 bases short, with 14 bases between. Germline CDR1 is SGHTA and CDR2 is FQGNSA. This CDR3 is built from 16 residues. Here the CDR3 DNA reads TGTGCCAGCAGCAGACTTGGACTTCGCTATAATTCACCCCTCCACTTT. This codes for CASSRLGLRYNSPLHF.

This clonotype has a count of ten or more. The V gene is TRBV6-5, the J gene TRBJ1-4, with D perhaps matching TRBD1 (6 bases). This CDR3 region has 15 residues. Germline CDR1 MNHEY, CDR2 SVGAGI. The germline V and J ends were trimmed by 6 bases and 4 bases, with 15 bases remaining between them. The CDR3 sequence: CASSTEGRGNEKLFF. DNA of the CDR3: TGTGCCAGCAGCACCGAGGGCAGGGGTAATGAAAAACTGTTTTTT.

This clonotype occurred a few times. This chain uses TRBV18 with TRBJ1-2, with D uncertain. Germline CDR1 and CDR2: KGHSH and LQKENI. The CDR3 totals 15 residues. V was trimmed by 5 bases and J by 6 bases, leaving 19 bases between them. CDR3 loop: CASSTQSRTGDGYTF. Written as DNA, the CDR3 is TGTGCCAGCTCAACGCAATCAAGGACTGGGGATGGCTACACCTTC. Together with reference TRBV18 and TRBJ1-2, the CDR3 gives the full variable domain: NAGVMQNPRHLVRRRGQEARLRCSPMKGHSHVYWYRQLPEEGLKFMVYLQKENIIDESGMPKERFSAEFPKEGPSILRIQQVVRGDSAAYFCASSTQSRTGDGYTFGSGTRLTVV.

The V call is TRBV7-2, the J call TRBJ1-2; possible D gene TRBD1, 5 bases. The germline gives CDR1 SGHTA, CDR2 FQGNSA. V was cut by 6 bases and J by 1 base, with 9 bases left in between. The CDR3 consists of 13 residues. In DNA form, the CDR3 reads TGTGCCAGCAGACATGACAGTAACTATGGCTACACCTTC. Protein product: CASRHDSNYGYTF.

The sample holds a few counts of this clonotype. The CDR3 sequence: CSARGPGTGIYEQYV. The CDR3 DNA reads TGCAGTGCTAGGGGTCCCGGGACAGGGATCTACGAGCAGTACGTC. This chain links TRBV20-1 with TRBJ2-7; 9 nucleotides agree with TRBD1. The CDR3 is 15 residues long. V lost 3 bases, J lost 3 bases, and 9 bases stayed unmatched. Per germline, CDR1 DFQATT and CDR2 SNEGSKA (reference sequence).